This T cell receptor beta chain was sequenced for a study of blood T cell repertoires in COVID-19. In the study overall: The analysed material was cDNA or gDNA that came from T cells, B-cell-depleted T cells, or PBMCs.

In the original workflow: Amplification with reference gene primers provided the estimates of nucleated cell counts. Only in-frame clones appear in the TCRdb table, and some are missing; sequencing was by immunoSEQ multiplex PCR. The DNA was the basis for D and trimming; V, J and clone size are from that table. The table lists 120,000 or so clones, approximately 80% of them singletons, with about 40% in the top ten. V lost 5 bases and J lost 1, with 18 bases in between. The germline V gene has CDR1 SGHRS and CDR2 YFSETQ. The CDR3 has 16 residues. The sequenced sample was peripheral blood. This TCR came from a man between 40 and 49 years old with active or convalescent COVID-19. V and J are TRBV5-1 and TRBJ1-1; possibly TRBD1 for D (5 bases). The CDR3 DNA reads TGCGCCAGCAGGGTGGGGACTCAGTACGCGAACACTGAAGCTTTCTTT. Encoded protein: CASRVGTQYANTEAFF.